One and the same sample provided the 19 T cell receptor beta chains below, sequenced in a study of cytomegalovirus exposure and HLA in healthy donors. 60 Vbeta and 13 Jbeta primers were used in PCR. Assay used: immunoSEQ multiplex PCR; TCRdb lists only in-frame clones, some missing. The table lists over 150,000 clones, about 70% of them singletons, with around 4.5% in the top ten. Material: PBMCs. These receptors all come from a woman aged 18 to 35 in good health and CMV-seropositive.

V usage is TRBV10-3 and J usage is TRBJ2-3; tentatively, D is TRBD2 (6 bases). The CDR3 covers 14 residues. V lost 9 bases and J lost 4, with 17 bases in between. Germline loops: CDR1 ENHRY, CDR2 SYGVKD. CDR3 sequence (DNA): TGTGCCATAAATAGCGGAAGAGGCGCAGATACGCAGTATTTT. Its translation: CAINSGRGADTQYF.

This sequence joins TRBV7-9 and TRBJ2-1, with 10 bases matching TRBD2. CDR3 length equals 15 residues. V was pared by 7 bases and J by 9 bases, with 12 bases of the junction left unmatched. Germline CDR1 and CDR2: SEHNR and FQNEAQ (reference sequence). CDR3 bases: TGTGCCAGCAACCCATTAGCGGGAGGCGAGGGTGAGCAGTTCTTC. As protein: CASNPLAGGEGEQFF.

This clone was counted between two and nine times. J is TRBJ1-3 and V is TRBV7-9; TRBD1 matches 8 bases. The germline V gene encodes CDR1 SEHNR and CDR2 FQNEAQ (reference sequence). The CDR3 runs to 15 residues. With 4 bases clipped from V and 0 bases from J, the junction kept 2 bases outside the gene matches. CDR3 in DNA: TGTGCCAGCAGCTCTGGACAGGGCTCTGGAAACACCATATATTTT. This translates into CASSSGQGSGNTIYF.

This sequence joins TRBV5-1 and TRBJ2-1, with a tentative D call TRBD2 (5 bases). Per the germline V gene, CDR1 is SGHRS and CDR2 is YFSETQ. The CDR3 spans 14 residues. Trimming stripped 6 bases from V and 3 bases from J, with 13 bases between. CDR3 residues: CASNEGENYNEQFF. In DNA, the CDR3 is TGCGCCAGCAACGAGGGAGAAAACTACAATGAGCAGTTCTTC. The full variable domain, in which reference TRBV5-1 and TRBJ2-1 provide the parts outside the CDR3, is KAGVTQTPRYLIKTRGQQVTLSCSPISGHRSVSWYQQTPGQGLQFLFEYFSETQRNKGNFPGRFSGRQFSNSRSEMNVSTLELGDSALYLCASNEGENYNEQFFGPGTRLTVL.

This clone has a handful of counts. The V and J genes are TRBV19 and TRBJ2-7; D is perhaps TRBD1 (7 bases). The CDR3 has 14 amino acids. The germline V and J ends were trimmed by 7 bases and 5 bases, with 18 bases remaining between them. Germline V gene data show CDR1 as LNHDA and CDR2 as SQIVND (reference sequence). CDR3 sequence: CASKEWQGGNEQYF. DNA of the CDR3: TGTGCCAGTAAGGAGTGGCAGGGGGGAAACGAGCAGTACTTC.

The rearrangement links TRBV10-2 to TRBJ2-1, with 7 bases aligning to TRBD2. J lost 6 bases, V lost 3 bases, and 8 bases had no gene match. The CDR3 has 15 residues. Germline lookup yields CDR1 WSHSY and CDR2 SAAADI. CDR3 residues: CASSDIGREGNEQFF. The CDR3 nucleotides are TGCGCCAGCAGTGATATAGGGAGGGAGGGCAATGAGCAGTTCTTC.

J is TRBJ2-1 and V is TRBV7-9; TRBD1 is a possible D gene (6 bases). The CDR3 totals 14 residues. Trimming removed 3 bases at V and 3 bases at J, with 9 bases between. CDR1 and CDR2 (germline): SEHNR, FQNEAQ (reference sequence). CDR3 sequence reads: CASSFQGNYNEQFF. The CDR3 DNA sequence: TGTGCCAGCAGCTTCCAGGGGAACTACAATGAGCAGTTCTTC.

Here the CDR3 reads CASSPRRGQVKEAFF. CDR3 coding DNA: TGTGCCAGCAGTCCGCGAAGGGGGCAAGTTAAAGAAGCTTTCTTT. The chain couples TRBV25-1 to TRBJ1-1; 7 nucleotides agree with TRBD1. There are 15 residues in the CDR3. Trimming at V came to 5 bases and at J to 8 bases, leaving 14 bases not matched to a gene. Per the germline V gene, CDR1 is MGHDK and CDR2 is SYGVNS.

Only a few counts were recorded for this clone. This sequence joins TRBV5-4 and TRBJ2-1; a possible D gene is TRBD2 (6 bases). Germline V gene data show CDR1 as SGHNT and CDR2 as YYREEE (reference sequence). V dropped 3 bases and J dropped 6 bases, with 19 bases sitting between them. The length of the CDR3 is 16 residues. Written as DNA, the CDR3 is TGTGCCAGCAGCTCGGGGGTAGGAGGGACCAGCAATGAGCAGTTCTTC. Translating gives CASSSGVGGTSNEQFF.

The genes are TRBV6-5 and TRBJ2-3; 7 nucleotides agree with TRBD2. The V gene's germline CDR1 is MNHEY and CDR2 SVGAGI. J lost 3 bases, V lost 2 bases, and 8 bases had no gene match. The CDR3 runs to 16 residues. In DNA form, the CDR3 reads TGTGCCAGCAGTTACGGGGGGGGACGGACGACAGATACGCAGTATTTT. Protein sequence: CASSYGGGRTTDTQYF.

This clone was detected only a few times. The rearrangement uses TRBV5-1 and TRBJ2-7, with TRBD2 identical over 8 bases. The CDR3 is made up of 15 amino acids. Trimming at V came to 2 bases and at J to 7 bases, leaving 11 bases not matched to a gene. The V gene's germline CDR1 is SGHRS and CDR2 YFSETQ. The DNA for the CDR3 is TGCGCCAGCAGCTTCTCGACTAGCGCGTCTGGGGAGCAGTACTTC. Protein: CASSFSTSASGEQYF.

This chain connects TRBV6-1 to TRBJ1-4, with 7 nucleotides matching TRBD1. CDR1 is MNHNS, CDR2 SASEGT, per germline. This CDR3 spans 14 amino acids. J was trimmed by 7 bases and V by 5 bases; bases with no gene match: 7. CDR3 DNA sequence: TGTGCCAGCAGTCCTGACAGGGTTGGTGAAAAACTGTTTTTT. Its protein is CASSPDRVGEKLFF.

J is TRBJ2-1 and V is TRBV14, with 9 bases lining up with TRBD2. The germline gives CDR1 SGHDN, CDR2 FVKESK. Germline trimming cut 4 bases from V and 6 bases from J; bases unmatched to any gene: 4. The CDR3 is made up of 14 amino acids. In DNA, the CDR3 is TGTGCCAGCAGCCTAGCGGGAGCAGGCAATGAGCAGTTCTTC. Amino acid sequence: CASSLAGAGNEQFF.

The chain employs TRBV7-9 and TRBJ1-6; 8 bases match TRBD1. CDR1 SEHNR and CDR2 FQNEAQ come from the germline V gene (reference sequence). The CDR3 has 15 residues. Trimming cost V 5 bases and J 10 bases; bases outside gene matches: 10. The CDR3 DNA sequence: TGTGCCAGCAGCCCCCAGACAGGGGCACCCTCACCCCTCCACTTT. Translated: CASSPQTGAPSPLHF. Together with reference TRBV7-9 and TRBJ1-6, the CDR3 gives the full variable domain: DTGVSQNPRHKITKRGQNVTFRCDPISEHNRLYWYRQTLGQGPEFLTYFQNEAQLEKSRLLSDRFSAERPKGSFSTLEIQRTEQGDSAMYLCASSPQTGAPSPLHFGNGTRLTVT.

The chain carries TRBV29-1 and TRBJ2-3; 7 nucleotides match TRBD2. Trimming at V came to 7 bases and at J to 2 bases, leaving 12 bases not matched to a gene. This CDR3 spans 15 amino acids. CDR1 SQVTM and CDR2 ANQGSEA come from the germline V gene. This CDR3 reads CSAEALAGATDTQYF. The CDR3 DNA reads TGCAGCGCCGAGGCGCTGGCGGGAGCCACAGATACGCAGTATTTT.

This clone has more than one count but fewer than ten. J is TRBJ1-3 and V is TRBV5-6; 8 nucleotides align to TRBD1. CDR3 length equals 14 residues. V lost 1 base, J lost 6 bases, and 3 bases stayed unmatched. Germline lookup yields CDR1 SGHDT and CDR2 YYEEEE. CDR3 in amino acids: CASSLPGGLNTIYF. Written as DNA, the CDR3 is TGTGCCAGCAGCTTGCCAGGGGGCTTAAACACCATATATTTT.

This clone occurred a few times. The chain recombines TRBV11-2 with TRBJ2-1, with 9 bases fitting TRBD2. The germline V gene has CDR1 SGHAT and CDR2 FQNNGV. J gave up 4 bases and V 4 bases, and 5 bases lay outside the gene matches. The CDR3 spans 15 residues. Here the CDR3 reads CASSSAAGGYNEQFF. The CDR3 DNA sequence: TGTGCCAGCAGCTCTGCAGCGGGGGGATACAATGAGCAGTTCTTC.

This clone was observed once. The V gene is TRBV9, the J gene TRBJ1-4; D is possibly TRBD1 (5 bases). The CDR3 extends over 15 amino acids. Germline lookup yields CDR1 SGDLS and CDR2 YYNGEE. V lost 3 bases and J 8 bases, leaving 17 bases between the germline ends. CDR3 amino acids: CASSAGVGGGEKLFF. In DNA, the CDR3 is TGTGCCAGCAGCGCGGGGGTCGGCGGCGGGGAAAAACTGTTTTTT.

This chain links TRBV5-1 with TRBJ1-3; perhaps TRBD1 as D (6 bases). Germline V gene sequence: CDR1 SGHRS, CDR2 YFSETQ. Trimming took off 0 bases at V and 4 bases at J, with 8 bases between the two ends. The CDR3 has 14 residues. Written as DNA, the CDR3 is TGCGCCAGCAGCTTGGACAGGGAAGGAAACACCATATATTTT. It encodes CASSLDREGNTIYF.